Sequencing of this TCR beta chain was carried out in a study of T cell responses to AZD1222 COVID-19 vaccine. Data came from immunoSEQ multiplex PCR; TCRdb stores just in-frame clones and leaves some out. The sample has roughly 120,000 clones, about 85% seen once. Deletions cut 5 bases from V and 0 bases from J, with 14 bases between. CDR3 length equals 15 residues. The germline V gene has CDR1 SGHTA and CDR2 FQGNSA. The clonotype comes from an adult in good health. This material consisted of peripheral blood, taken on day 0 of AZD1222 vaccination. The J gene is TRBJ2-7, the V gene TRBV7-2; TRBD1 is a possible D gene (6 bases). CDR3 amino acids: CASSLTEDSSYEQYF. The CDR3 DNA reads TGTGCCAGCAGCCTGACCGAGGACAGCTCCTACGAGCAGTACTTC.